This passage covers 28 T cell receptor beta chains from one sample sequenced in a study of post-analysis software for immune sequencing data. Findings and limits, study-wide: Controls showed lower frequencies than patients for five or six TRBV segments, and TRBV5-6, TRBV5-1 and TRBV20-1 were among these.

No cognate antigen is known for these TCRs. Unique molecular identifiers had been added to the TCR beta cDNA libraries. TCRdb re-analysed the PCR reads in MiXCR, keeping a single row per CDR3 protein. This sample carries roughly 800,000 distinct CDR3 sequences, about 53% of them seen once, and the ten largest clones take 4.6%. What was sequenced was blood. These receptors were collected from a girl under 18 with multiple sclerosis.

DNA of the CDR3: TGTGCCAGCAGTTACGGGGGCCCCCGGAGTAAGCAGTTCTTC. It is translated as CASSYGGPRSKQFF. The J gene is TRBJ2-1, the V gene TRBV6-6; perhaps TRBD1 as D (6 bases). Germline CDR1 reads MNHNY; CDR2 reads SVGAGI (reference sequence). Trimming took off 2 bases at V and 11 bases at J, with 16 bases between the two ends. This CDR3 region has 14 residues.

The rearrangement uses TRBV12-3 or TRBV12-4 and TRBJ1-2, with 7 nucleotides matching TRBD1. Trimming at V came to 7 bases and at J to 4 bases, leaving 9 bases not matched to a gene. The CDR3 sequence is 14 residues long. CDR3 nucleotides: TGTGCCAGCACCACGACAGGGTACGGCTATGGCTACACCTTC. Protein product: CASTTTGYGYGYTF.

The CDR3 reads CASSEATSGASNIQYF. CDR3 bases: TGTGCCAGCAGTGAAGCGACTAGCGGGGCCTCAAACATTCAGTACTTC. The chain recombines TRBV2 with TRBJ2-4; 11 bases are a match to TRBD2. This CDR3 region has 16 residues. Germline lookup yields CDR1 SNHLY and CDR2 FYNNEI. V was pared by 0 bases and J by 6 bases, with 4 bases of the junction left unmatched.

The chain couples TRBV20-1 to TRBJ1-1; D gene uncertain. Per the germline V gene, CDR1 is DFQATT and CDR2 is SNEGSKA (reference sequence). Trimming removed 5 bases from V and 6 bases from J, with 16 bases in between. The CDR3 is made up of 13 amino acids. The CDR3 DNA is TGCAGTGCTCCCGGGCGTCGAGGCGCTGAAGCTTTCTTT. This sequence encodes CSAPGRRGAEAFF.

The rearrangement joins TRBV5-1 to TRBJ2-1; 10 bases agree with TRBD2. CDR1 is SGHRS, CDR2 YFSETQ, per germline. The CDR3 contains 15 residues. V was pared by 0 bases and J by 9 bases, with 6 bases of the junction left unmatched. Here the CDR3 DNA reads TGCGCCAGCAGCTTGGGAAGCGGGGGGGCCCTTGAGCAGTTCTTC. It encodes CASSLGSGGALEQFF.

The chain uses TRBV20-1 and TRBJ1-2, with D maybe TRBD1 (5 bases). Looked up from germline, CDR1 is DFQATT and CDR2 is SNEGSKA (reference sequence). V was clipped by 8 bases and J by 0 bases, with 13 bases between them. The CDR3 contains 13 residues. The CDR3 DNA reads TGCAGTCTAAAAGGGGCTACTAACTATGGCTACACCTTC. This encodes CSLKGATNYGYTF.

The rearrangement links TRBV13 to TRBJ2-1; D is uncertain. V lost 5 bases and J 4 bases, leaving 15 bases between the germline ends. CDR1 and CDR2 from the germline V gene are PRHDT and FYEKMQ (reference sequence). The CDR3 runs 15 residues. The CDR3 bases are TGTGCCAGCAGCCCCCTCAAACTACCTTACAATGAGCAGTTCTTC. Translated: CASSPLKLPYNEQFF. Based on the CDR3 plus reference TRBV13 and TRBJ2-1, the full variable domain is AAGVIQSPRHLIKEKRETATLKCYPIPRHDTVYWYQQGPGQDPQFLISFYEKMQSDKGSIPDRFSAQQFSDYHSELNMSSLELGDSALYFCASSPLKLPYNEQFFGPGTRLTVL.

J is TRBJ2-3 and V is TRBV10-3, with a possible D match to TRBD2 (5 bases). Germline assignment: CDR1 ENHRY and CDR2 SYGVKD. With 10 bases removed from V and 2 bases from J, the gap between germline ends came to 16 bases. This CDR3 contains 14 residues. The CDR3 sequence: CASGPTSTTDTQYF. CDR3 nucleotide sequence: TGTGCCAGCGGACCTACTAGTACCACAGATACGCAGTATTTT.

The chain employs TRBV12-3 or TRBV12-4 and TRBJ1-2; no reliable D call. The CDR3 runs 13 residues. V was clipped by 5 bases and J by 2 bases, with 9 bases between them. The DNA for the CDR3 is TGTGCCAGCAGTGTGACACCCAACTATGGCTACACCTTC. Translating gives CASSVTPNYGYTF.

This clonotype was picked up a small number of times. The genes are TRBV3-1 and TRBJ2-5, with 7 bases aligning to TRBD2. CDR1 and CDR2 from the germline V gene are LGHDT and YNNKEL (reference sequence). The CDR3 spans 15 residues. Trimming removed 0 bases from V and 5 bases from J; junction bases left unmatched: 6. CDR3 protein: CASSQDILGGETQYF. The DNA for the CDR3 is TGTGCCAGCAGCCAAGATATTCTCGGGGGGGAGACCCAGTACTTC.

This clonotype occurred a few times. The CDR3, as DNA: TGTGCCAGCAGAAGAAGGACTAGCGACCAAGAGACCCAGTACTTC. Translated, it gives CASRRRTSDQETQYF. The genes are TRBV12-3 or TRBV12-4 and TRBJ2-5; TRBD2 matches 9 bases. The junction had 5 bases not matched to a gene; V was cut back by 6 bases and J by 0 bases. This CDR3 contains 15 residues.

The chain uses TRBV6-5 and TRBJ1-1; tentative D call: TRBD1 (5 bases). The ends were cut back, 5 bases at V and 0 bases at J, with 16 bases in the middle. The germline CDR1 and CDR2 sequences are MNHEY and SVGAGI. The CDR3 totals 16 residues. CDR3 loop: CASSRRTGAMNTEAFF. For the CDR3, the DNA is TGTGCCAGCAGTCGTCGAACAGGAGCCATGAACACTGAAGCTTTCTTT.

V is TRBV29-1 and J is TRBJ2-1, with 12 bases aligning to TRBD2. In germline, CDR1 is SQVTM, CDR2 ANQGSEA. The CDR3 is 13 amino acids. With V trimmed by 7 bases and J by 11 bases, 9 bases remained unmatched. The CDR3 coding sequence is TGCAGCGCGACTAGCGGGGGAGTCCTGAAGCAGTTCTTC. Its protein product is CSATSGGVLKQFF.

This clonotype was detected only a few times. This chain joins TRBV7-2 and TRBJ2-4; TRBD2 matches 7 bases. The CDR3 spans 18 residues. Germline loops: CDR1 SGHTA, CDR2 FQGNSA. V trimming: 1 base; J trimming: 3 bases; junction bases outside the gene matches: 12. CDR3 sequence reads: CASSLDGHRPGGKNIQYF. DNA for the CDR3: TGTGCCAGCAGCTTAGACGGCCACAGGCCGGGGGGCAAAAACATTCAGTACTTC.

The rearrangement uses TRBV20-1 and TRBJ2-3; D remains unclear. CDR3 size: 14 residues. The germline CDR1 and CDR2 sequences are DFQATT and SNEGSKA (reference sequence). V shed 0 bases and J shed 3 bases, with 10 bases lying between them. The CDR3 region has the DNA TGCAGTGCTAGAGACGTCCGTCGGACAGATACGCAGTATTTT. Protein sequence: CSARDVRRTDTQYF.

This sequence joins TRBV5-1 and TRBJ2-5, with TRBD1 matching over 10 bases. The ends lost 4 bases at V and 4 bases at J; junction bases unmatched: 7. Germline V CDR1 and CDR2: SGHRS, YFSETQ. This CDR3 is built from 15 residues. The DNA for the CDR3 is TGCGCCAGCAGCGGGGGACAGGGGATTGGAGAGACCCAGTACTTC. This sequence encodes CASSGGQGIGETQYF.

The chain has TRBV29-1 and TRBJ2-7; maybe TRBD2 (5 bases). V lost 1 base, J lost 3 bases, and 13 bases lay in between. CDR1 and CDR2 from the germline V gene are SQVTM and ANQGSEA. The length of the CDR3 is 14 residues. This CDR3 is CSVEGAGGVYEQYF. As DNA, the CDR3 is TGCAGCGTTGAAGGAGCCGGAGGAGTCTACGAGCAGTACTTC.

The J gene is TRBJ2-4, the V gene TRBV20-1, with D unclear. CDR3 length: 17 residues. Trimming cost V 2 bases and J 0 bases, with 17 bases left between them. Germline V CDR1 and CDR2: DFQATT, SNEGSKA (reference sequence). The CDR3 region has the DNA TGCAGTGCTAGATCGAGGATTGGGCTTTCAGCCAAAAACATTCAGTACTTC. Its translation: CSARSRIGLSAKNIQYF.

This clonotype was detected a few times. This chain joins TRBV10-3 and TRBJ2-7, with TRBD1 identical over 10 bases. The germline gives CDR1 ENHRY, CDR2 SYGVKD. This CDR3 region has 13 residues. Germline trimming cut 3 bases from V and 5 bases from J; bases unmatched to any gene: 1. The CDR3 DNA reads TGTGCCATCAGTGACGGACAGGGGGACGAGCAGTACTTC. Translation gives CAISDGQGDEQYF.

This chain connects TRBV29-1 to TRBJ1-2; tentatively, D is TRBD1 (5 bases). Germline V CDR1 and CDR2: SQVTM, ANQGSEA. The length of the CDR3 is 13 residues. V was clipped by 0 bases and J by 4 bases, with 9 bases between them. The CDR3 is CSVEDPQVYGYTF. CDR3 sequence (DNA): TGCAGCGTTGAAGATCCACAGGTCTATGGCTACACCTTC.

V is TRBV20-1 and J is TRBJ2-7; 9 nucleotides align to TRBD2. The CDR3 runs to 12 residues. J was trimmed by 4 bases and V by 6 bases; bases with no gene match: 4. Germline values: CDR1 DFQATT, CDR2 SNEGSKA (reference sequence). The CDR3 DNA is TGCAGTGCCGGGACTAGCTTGTACGAGCAGTACTTC. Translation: CSAGTSLYEQYF.

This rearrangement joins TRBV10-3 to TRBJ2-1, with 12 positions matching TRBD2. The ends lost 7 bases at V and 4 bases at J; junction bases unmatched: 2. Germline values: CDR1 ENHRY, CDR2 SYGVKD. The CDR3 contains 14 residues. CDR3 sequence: CAITGTSGYNEQFF. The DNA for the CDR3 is TGTGCCATCACAGGGACTAGCGGGTACAATGAGCAGTTCTTC.

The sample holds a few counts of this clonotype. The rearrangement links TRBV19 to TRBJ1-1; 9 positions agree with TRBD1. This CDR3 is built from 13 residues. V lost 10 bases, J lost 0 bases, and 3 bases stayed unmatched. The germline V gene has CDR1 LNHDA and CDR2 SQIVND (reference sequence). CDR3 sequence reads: CATRDRVNTEAFF. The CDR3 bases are TGTGCCACCCGGGACAGGGTGAACACTGAAGCTTTCTTT.

CDR3 loop: CASSYSGTEGYEQYF. The CDR3 region has the DNA TGTGCCAGCAGCTACAGCGGGACAGAAGGATACGAGCAGTACTTC. The chain carries TRBV7-3 and TRBJ2-4, with D perhaps being TRBD1 or TRBD2 (7 bases each). The DNA matches TRBJ2-7 better at its end, which makes the J call doubtful. The germline V gene encodes CDR1 SGHTA and CDR2 FQGTGA. This CDR3 is 15 amino acids long.

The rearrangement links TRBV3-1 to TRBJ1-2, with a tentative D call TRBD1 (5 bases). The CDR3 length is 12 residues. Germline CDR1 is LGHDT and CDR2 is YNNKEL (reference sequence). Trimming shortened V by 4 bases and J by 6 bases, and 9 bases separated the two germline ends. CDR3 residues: CASSPGPHGYTF. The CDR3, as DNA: TGTGCCAGCAGCCCGGGGCCTCATGGCTACACCTTC.

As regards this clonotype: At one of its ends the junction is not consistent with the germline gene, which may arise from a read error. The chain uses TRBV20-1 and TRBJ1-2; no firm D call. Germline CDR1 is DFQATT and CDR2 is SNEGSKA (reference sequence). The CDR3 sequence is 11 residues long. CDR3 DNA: TGCAGTGTTAGAGATGTCAACGGCTACACCTTC. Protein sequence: CSVRDVNGYTF.

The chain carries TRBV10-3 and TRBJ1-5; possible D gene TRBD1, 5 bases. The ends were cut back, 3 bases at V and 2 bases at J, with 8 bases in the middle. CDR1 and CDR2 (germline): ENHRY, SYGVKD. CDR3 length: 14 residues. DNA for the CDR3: TGTGCCATCAGTGAAGGGACGGGCAATCAGCCCCAGCATTTT. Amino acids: CAISEGTGNQPQHF.

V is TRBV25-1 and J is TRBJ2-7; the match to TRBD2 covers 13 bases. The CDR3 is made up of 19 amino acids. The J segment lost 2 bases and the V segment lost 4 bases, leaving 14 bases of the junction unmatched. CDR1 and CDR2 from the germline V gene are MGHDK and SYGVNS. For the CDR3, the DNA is TGTGCCAGCAGTGCCCCCCTGGGGGGACTAGCGGGGAGCCCCTACGAGCAGTACTTC. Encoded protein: CASSAPLGGLAGSPYEQYF.